The next 26 T cell receptor beta chains were all read from a single sample in a study of blood T cell repertoires in COVID-19. TCRdb's table, derived via immunoSEQ multiplex PCR, lists solely in-frame clones and lacks some. The top ten clones hold 15% of a sample with about 220,000 clones, roughly 79% of them seen once. What was sequenced was PBMCs or T cells enriched from blood (not recorded which). Receptor source: a man between 40 and 49 years old who had recovered from COVID-19.

This sequence joins TRBV5-6 and TRBJ2-2; possibly TRBD1 for D (6 bases). V lost 4 bases to trimming and J lost 2 bases, with 21 bases between them. The CDR3 consists of 18 residues. Germline V gene data show CDR1 as SGHDT and CDR2 as YYEEEE. CDR3 amino acids: CASSLDRLRLDNTGELFF. In DNA, the CDR3 is TGTGCCAGCAGCCTCGACAGGCTGCGGCTAGACAACACCGGGGAGCTGTTTTTT. The full variable domain, in which reference TRBV5-6 and TRBJ2-2 provide the parts outside the CDR3, is DAGVTQSPTHLIKTRGQQVTLRCSPKSGHDTVSWYQQALGQGPQFIFQYYEEEERQRGNFPDRFSGHQFPNYSSELNVNALLLGDSALYLCASSLDRLRLDNTGELFFGEGSRLTVL.

The V call is TRBV7-8, the J call TRBJ2-7; D possibly corresponds to TRBD2 (5 bases). Germline V gene lookup returns CDR1 SGHVS and CDR2 FQNEAQ. Trimming took 2 bases from V and 5 from J, leaving 16 bases between them. The CDR3 covers 15 residues. In DNA, the CDR3 is TGTGCCAGCAGCTTACTGGGCGGGCCCCCCGACGAGCAGTACTTC. Its protein is CASSLLGGPPDEQYF. Full variable domain (remainder filled in from reference TRBV7-8 and TRBJ2-7): GAGVSQSPRYKVAKRGQDVALRCDPISGHVSLFWYQQALGQGPEFLTYFQNEAQLDKSGLPSDRFFAERPEGSVSTLKIQRTQQEDSAVYLCASSLLGGPPDEQYFGPGTRLTVT.

V and J are TRBV7-9 and TRBJ1-5; D gene ambiguous. V was shortened by 1 base and J by 9 bases, with 10 bases between the two germline ends. The CDR3 runs 13 residues. Germline-derived CDR1 and CDR2 are SEHNR and FQNEAQ (reference sequence). The CDR3 spells CASSLEADMPQHF. CDR3 nucleotide sequence: TGTGCCAGCAGCTTAGAAGCCGATATGCCCCAGCATTTT. The variable domain in full, completed from reference TRBV7-9 and TRBJ1-5, reads DTGVSQNPRHKITKRGQNVTFRCDPISEHNRLYWYRQTLGQGPEFLTYFQNEAQLEKSRLLSDRFSAERPKGSFSTLEIQRTEQGDSAMYLCASSLEADMPQHFGDGTRLSIL.

The chain joins TRBV6-1 to TRBJ1-1; 7 bases fit TRBD1. Germline loops: CDR1 MNHNS, CDR2 SASEGT. Trimming removed 3 bases from V and 3 bases from J; junction bases left unmatched: 7. The length of the CDR3 is 15 residues. DNA for the CDR3: TGTGCCAGCAGTGACCTGGACAGGCGGTACACTGAAGCTTTCTTT. Translating gives CASSDLDRRYTEAFF.

This chain uses TRBV6-5 with TRBJ2-7; D may be TRBD1 (6 bases). The germline V and J ends were trimmed by 7 bases and 8 bases, with 12 bases remaining between them. The CDR3 totals 11 residues. Germline V gene sequence: CDR1 MNHEY, CDR2 SVGAGI. CDR3 in amino acids: CASTSTGKQYF. The CDR3 nucleotides read TGTGCCAGCACCTCGACAGGAAAGCAGTACTTC.

This clone was seen just once. The V call is TRBV27, the J call TRBJ2-7; D is undetermined. V was trimmed by 1 base and J by 3 bases, leaving 10 bases between them. The CDR3 loop spans 14 amino acids. Germline lookup yields CDR1 MNHEY and CDR2 SMNVEV (reference sequence). This chain's CDR3 is CASSLFELHYEQYF. The DNA for the CDR3 is TGTGCCAGCAGTTTATTCGAGCTTCACTACGAGCAGTACTTC.

The chain couples TRBV24-1 to TRBJ1-5; possible D gene TRBD1, 5 bases. CDR3 length: 13 amino acids. Trimming shortened V by 5 bases and J by 9 bases, and 13 bases separated the two germline ends. CDR1 and CDR2 from the germline V gene are KGHDR and SFDVKD. CDR3 protein: CATSGAGRGPQHF. Written as DNA, the CDR3 is TGTGCCACCAGTGGAGCAGGGCGTGGGCCCCAGCATTTT.

The chain recombines TRBV3-1 (or the pseudogene TRBV3-2) with TRBJ1-1; possibly TRBD1 for D (5 bases). This CDR3 is built from 15 residues. Looked up from germline, CDR1 is LGHDT and CDR2 is YNNKEL (reference sequence). V was shortened by 3 bases and J by 4 bases, with 15 bases between the two germline ends. In DNA, the CDR3 is TGTGCCAGCAGCCAGACTTCAGGGCCGGGCACTGAAGCTTTCTTT. It encodes CASSQTSGPGTEAFF.

The chain uses TRBV5-1 and TRBJ2-7, with TRBD1 matching 9 bases. The CDR3 consists of 15 residues. V was clipped by 1 base and J by 5 bases; unmatched bases: 7. Germline V CDR1 and CDR2: SGHRS, YFSETQ. This CDR3 is CASSLSQGAGNEQYF. CDR3 DNA sequence: TGCGCCAGCAGCTTGTCACAGGGGGCCGGGAACGAGCAGTACTTC.

At least ten counts were recorded for this clone. The rearrangement uses TRBV10-3 and TRBJ2-1; TRBD2 aligns across 13 bases. Looked up from germline, CDR1 is ENHRY and CDR2 is SYGVKD. The V and J ends lost 6 bases and 7 bases, in that order; junction bases with no gene match: 6. This CDR3 spans 15 amino acids. The CDR3 bases are TGTGCCATCAGCACTAGCGGGGGGGTTGGGAATGAGCAGTTCTTC. Its protein is CAISTSGGVGNEQFF.

In DNA form, the CDR3 reads TGTGCCAGCTCACCTACAGCTAGCACAGATACGCAGTATTTT. Translating gives CASSPTASTDTQYF. This rearrangement joins TRBV18 to TRBJ2-3; D is uncertain. The germline CDR1 and CDR2 sequences are KGHSH and LQKENI. The CDR3 totals 14 residues. Trimming removed 3 bases from V and 0 bases from J, with 7 bases in between. Filled out from reference TRBV18 and TRBJ2-3, the complete variable domain reads NAGVMQNPRHLVRRRGQEARLRCSPMKGHSHVYWYRQLPEEGLKFMVYLQKENIIDESGMPKERFSAEFPKEGPSILRIQQVVRGDSAAYFCASSPTASTDTQYFGPGTRLTVL.

The chain joins TRBV7-3 to TRBJ1-1; a possible D gene is TRBD1 (6 bases). The CDR3 loop spans 15 amino acids. Trimming removed 5 bases from V and 1 base from J, with 14 bases in between. CDR1 is SGHTA and CDR2 is FQGTGA in the germline V gene. The CDR3, as DNA: TGTGCCAGCAGCCGGAGGGGGGGACCGAACACTGAAGCTTTCTTT. This gives the protein CASSRRGGPNTEAFF.

This clone appeared once. Distinct nucleotide sequences in the sample also encode this CDR3. The rearrangement uses TRBV7-3 and TRBJ2-3; 7 nucleotides agree with TRBD2. The trim removed 2 bases at V and 0 bases at J, leaving 2 bases unmatched. The CDR3 runs 15 residues. CDR1 is SGHTA and CDR2 is FQGTGA in the germline V gene. CDR3 nucleotide sequence: TGTGCCAGCAGCTTACGCGGGGGTAGCACAGATACGCAGTATTTT. Translated, it gives CASSLRGGSTDTQYF.

This chain links TRBV29-1 with TRBJ1-2; perhaps TRBD1 as D (6 bases). Germline CDR1 SQVTM, CDR2 ANQGSEA. Trimming left V 5 bases short and J 6 bases short, with 10 bases between. CDR3 length equals 11 residues. CDR3 bases: TGCAGCGTTACAGGGAATCATGGCTACACCTTC. Its protein product is CSVTGNHGYTF.

The CDR3: CASSYTGTGETQYF. Written as DNA, the CDR3 is TGCGCCAGCAGCTATACCGGGACAGGGGAGACGCAGTATTTT. This chain connects TRBV5-1 to TRBJ2-3; 10 bases agree with TRBD1. The CDR3 length is 14 residues. CDR1 SGHRS and CDR2 YFSETQ come from the germline V gene. J lost 9 bases, V lost 3 bases, and 7 bases had no gene match.

This rearrangement joins TRBV7-3 to TRBJ2-3; TRBD2 aligns across 10 bases. Trimming cost V 3 bases and J 4 bases; bases outside gene matches: 7. This CDR3 has 16 amino acids. CDR1 and CDR2 from the germline V gene are SGHTA and FQGTGA. CDR3 region: CASSFRLAGAPDTQYF. DNA for the CDR3: TGTGCCAGCAGCTTCCGGCTAGCGGGAGCCCCAGATACGCAGTATTTT.

The chain uses TRBV2 and TRBJ2-3; the D gene is possibly TRBD1 (5 bases). The germline CDR1 and CDR2 sequences are SNHLY and FYNNEI. The CDR3 loop spans 12 amino acids. Trimming took off 4 bases at V and 6 bases at J, with 8 bases between the two ends. CDR3 coding DNA: TGTGCCAGCAGTGGAAAGGGGGATACGCAGTATTTT. This translates into CASSGKGDTQYF.

Only a few counts were recorded for this clone. This sequence joins TRBV6-2 or TRBV6-3 and TRBJ1-1; 7 positions match TRBD1. The trim removed 3 bases at V and 0 bases at J, leaving 10 bases unmatched. The CDR3 runs to 17 residues. Germline assignment: CDR1 MNHEY and CDR2 SVGEGT. The CDR3: CASSYRPQGTMNTEAFF. In nucleotides, the CDR3 is TGTGCCAGCAGTTATCGTCCACAGGGGACCATGAACACTGAAGCTTTCTTT.

The J gene is TRBJ2-7, the V gene TRBV5-5; D might be TRBD2 (5 bases). V was trimmed by 2 bases and J by 3 bases, leaving 9 bases between them. The CDR3 has 13 amino acids. Germline CDR1 and CDR2: SGHKS and YYEKEE (reference sequence). DNA for the CDR3: TGTGCCAGCAGCTTTGGAGGCTACTACGAGCAGTACTTC. As protein: CASSFGGYYEQYF. Based on the CDR3 plus reference TRBV5-5 and TRBJ2-7, the full variable domain is DAGVTQSPTHLIKTRGQQVTLRCSPISGHKSVSWYQQVLGQGPQFIFQYYEKEERGRGNFPDRFSARQFPNYSSELNVNALLLGDSALYLCASSFGGYYEQYFGPGTRLTVT.

In this sample, this clone turned up once. The V and J genes are TRBV6-5 and TRBJ2-7; the D is unclear. The CDR3 sequence is 14 residues long. The V gene's germline CDR1 is MNHEY and CDR2 SVGAGI. V gave up 0 bases and J gave up 0 bases, with 6 bases separating them. The CDR3: CASSYSGPSYEQYF. CDR3 coding DNA: TGTGCCAGCAGTTACTCTGGGCCCTCCTACGAGCAGTACTTC.

This chain uses TRBV5-8 with TRBJ1-2; D is perhaps TRBD1 (5 bases). The CDR3 covers 14 residues. Germline assignment: CDR1 SGHTS and CDR2 YDEGEE. V was pared by 7 bases and J by 3 bases, with 16 bases between. The CDR3 here is CASLTGTIDYGYTF. Written as DNA, the CDR3 is TGTGCCAGCCTGACCGGGACTATTGACTATGGCTACACCTTC.

This clone was recorded many times. The chain employs TRBV27 and TRBJ2-1, with 9 bases aligning to TRBD1. The V and J ends lost 8 bases and 8 bases, in that order; junction bases with no gene match: 7. Looked up from germline, CDR1 is MNHEY and CDR2 is SMNVEV (reference sequence). CDR3 length equals 13 residues. The CDR3 DNA is TGTGCCAGCCGGACAGGGGTCAACCATGAGCAGTTCTTC. Translation gives CASRTGVNHEQFF.

This chain links TRBV29-1 with TRBJ1-1; no clear D gene. CDR1 and CDR2 (germline): SQVTM, ANQGSEA. The CDR3 is made up of 13 amino acids. V was pared by 2 bases and J by 0 bases, with 7 bases between. The CDR3, as DNA: TGCAGCGTTGAATTCAGGCTGAACACTGAAGCTTTCTTT. Its translation is CSVEFRLNTEAFF.

The chain employs TRBV19 and TRBJ1-5; D gene unclear. V was trimmed by 4 bases and J by 9 bases, leaving 7 bases between them. The CDR3 is 11 amino acids. Germline lookup yields CDR1 LNHDA and CDR2 SQIVND (reference sequence). The CDR3 is CASSTLWPQHF. The CDR3 coding sequence is TGTGCCAGTAGTACCCTATGGCCCCAGCATTTT.

The chain has TRBV28 and TRBJ2-5, with TRBD1 as a possible D gene (6 bases). CDR1 is MDHEN and CDR2 is SYDVKM in the germline V gene. This CDR3 has 15 residues. V shed 5 bases and J shed 7 bases, with 20 bases lying between them. Here the CDR3 reads CASSPRQEFLRTQYF. The CDR3 coding sequence is TGTGCCAGCAGTCCCAGACAGGAATTCTTGCGGACCCAGTACTTC. The variable domain in full, completed from reference TRBV28 and TRBJ2-5, reads DVKVTQSSRYLVKRTGEKVFLECVQDMDHENMFWYRQDPGLGLRLIYFSYDVKMKEKGDIPEGYSVSREKKERFSLILESASTNQTSMYLCASSPRQEFLRTQYFGPGTRLLVL.

The chain uses TRBV6-2 or TRBV6-3 and TRBJ2-2; 10 nucleotides align to TRBD2. The germline V gene has CDR1 MNHEY and CDR2 SVGEGT. Losses at the gene ends were 5 bases for V and 5 bases for J; bases not matched to a gene: 8. The CDR3 spans 16 residues. The DNA of the CDR3 is TGTGCCAGCAGTGGGACAGCGGGGGGGCAGACCGGGGAGCTGTTTTTT. Protein sequence: CASSGTAGGQTGELFF.